Reported below is one T cell receptor beta chain. The data belong to a study of shared clonotypes between healthy human individuals. Study as a whole: The cohort had a couple of women and three men, ages 18 to 49.

The CDR3 length is 15 residues. Germline CDR1 and CDR2: MNHNY and SVGAGI (reference sequence). Trimming cost V 0 bases and J 14 bases, with 17 bases left between them. Sequencing was at deep level. Original processing notes: For the immunoSEQ data, sequences were junction-only without quality scores, so filtering differed. The assay was immunoSEQ multiplex PCR, and TCRdb's table has in-frame clones only and misses some. Clone size and the V and J calls come from that table; the DNA yielded D and trimming. The table records approximately 2.4 million clones, around 95% of them present only once. The CD4+ fraction was divided into a CD45RA+ naive subset and a CD45RA-negative memory subset.

J is TRBJ1-6 and V is TRBV6-6; D gene ambiguous. The sequenced material came from naive CD4+ T cells sorted from blood. Indicated subset: CD45RA+ positively selected. The sequence was collected from a man younger than 35 in good health. The CDR3 region is CASSYSLRDPSALHF. The CDR3 nucleotides are TGTGCCAGCAGTTACTCTCTACGGGATCCGTCGGCCCTCCACTTT.